The 24 T cell receptor beta chains in this list originate from one sample, sequenced in a study of Ad26.COV2.S vaccination and SARS-CoV-2 variants. Treatment in this sample: over 15 received Ad26.COV2.S at low or high dose, single or two shots; 5 received placebo; per-sample allocation not given. The investigators took samples on day 63 after the first vaccine or placebo injection. Clones were read by immunoSEQ multiplex PCR, and TCRdb kept only the in-frame ones, dropping some. Of 300,000 to 400,000 clones listed, about 85% are singletons. The sequences come from peripheral blood, collected in a trial of Ad26.COV2.S vaccine versus placebo. The receptors were sampled from a person aged 18-60 years who received the Ad26.COV2.S COVID-19 vaccine or a placebo.

V gene TRBV19 combines with J gene TRBJ1-1, with TRBD1 matching 11 bases. Trimming took 5 bases from V and 5 from J; bases not matched to a gene: 13. The CDR3 extends over 17 amino acids. CDR1 and CDR2 (germline): LNHDA, SQIVND (reference sequence). CDR3: CASSPRTGGVRATEAFF. CDR3 bases: TGTGCCAGTAGTCCGCGGACAGGGGGCGTTAGGGCGACTGAAGCTTTCTTT. Full variable domain (missing parts from reference TRBV19 and TRBJ1-1): DGGITQSPKYLFRKEGQNVTLSCEQNLNHDAMYWYRQDPGQGLRLIYYSQIVNDFQKGDIAEGYSVSREKKESFPLTVTSAQKNPTAFYLCASSPRTGGVRATEAFFGQGTRLTVV.

V usage is TRBV19 and J usage is TRBJ1-1; TRBD1 matches at 8 bases. CDR3 length equals 14 residues. The J segment lost 5 bases and the V segment lost 7 bases, leaving 9 bases of the junction unmatched. Per germline, CDR1 LNHDA and CDR2 SQIVND (reference sequence). Written as DNA, the CDR3 is TGTGCCAGTAATAGTGGACAGGGATGGACTGAAGCTTTCTTT. Translating it yields CASNSGQGWTEAFF.

The V call is TRBV29-1, the J call TRBJ2-7; TRBD2 matches 8 bases. The germline V gene has CDR1 SQVTM and CDR2 ANQGSEA. The CDR3 is 11 amino acids. Losses at the gene ends were 8 bases for V and 9 bases for J; bases not matched to a gene: 9. The CDR3 sequence is CSIQGAGGQYF. CDR3 bases: TGCAGCATACAGGGTGCGGGAGGGCAGTACTTC.

The rearrangement uses TRBV24-1 and TRBJ2-1; TRBD1 agrees at 9 bases. V gave up 4 bases and J gave up 3 bases; unmatched junction bases: 3. Looked up from germline, CDR1 is KGHDR and CDR2 is SFDVKD. CDR3 length equals 15 residues. The CDR3 DNA is TGTGCCACCAGTGACGGACAGGGGTACTACAATGAGCAGTTCTTC. Encoded protein: CATSDGQGYYNEQFF.

A remark on this clone: The DNA is left out, because the CDR3 cannot be placed on it with certainty; the CDR3 is given as TCRdb lists it. The rearrangement uses TRBV21-1 and TRBJ1-2; the table's D call, TRBD1, was not checked against the DNA. TRBV21-1 is a documented pseudogene. The CDR3 extends over 16 residues, inclusive of both ends. The CDR3: CASSKDVGQGAYGYTF.

The V call is TRBV30, the J call TRBJ1-1; D is unresolved. This CDR3 spans 13 amino acids. V lost 3 bases and J 5 bases, leaving 13 bases between the germline ends. Germline V CDR1 and CDR2: GTSNPN, SVGIG (reference sequence). The CDR3 sequence is CAWSPSLRTEAFF. As DNA, the CDR3 is TGTGCCTGGAGCCCTAGCCTACGGACTGAAGCTTTCTTT.

This chain uses TRBV19 with TRBJ2-7, with 9 bases fitting TRBD1. The germline gives CDR1 LNHDA, CDR2 SQIVND (reference sequence). Trimming took 3 bases from V and 3 from J; bases not matched to a gene: 6. The CDR3 extends over 15 amino acids. The CDR3 nucleotides read TGTGCCAGTAGTATCGGGGGACAGGGTTTCTACGAGCAGTACTTC. Translation: CASSIGGQGFYEQYF.

The V call is TRBV11-2, the J call TRBJ2-7; perhaps TRBD2 as D (5 bases). This CDR3 is built from 16 residues. With 0 bases removed from V and 3 bases from J, the gap between germline ends came to 15 bases. Germline CDR1 and CDR2: SGHAT and FQNNGV. The CDR3 reads CASSLDILVSVYEQYF. DNA for the CDR3: TGTGCCAGCAGCTTAGATATACTAGTGTCCGTCTACGAGCAGTACTTC.

This clone was seen more than once but under ten times. The rearrangement uses TRBV10-2 and TRBJ1-5; D is perhaps TRBD1 (5 bases). Germline V CDR1 and CDR2: WSHSY, SAAADI. V lost 6 bases to trimming and J lost 0 bases, with 9 bases between them. This CDR3 contains 14 residues. The CDR3 region has the DNA TGCGCCAGCAGCGAGGGGTATAGCAATCAGCCCCAGCATTTT. This codes for CASSEGYSNQPQHF.

The V gene is TRBV19, the J gene TRBJ1-6; 7 nucleotides line up with TRBD1. There are 16 residues in the CDR3. CDR1 LNHDA and CDR2 SQIVND come from the germline V gene (reference sequence). V lost 3 bases and J lost 2; bases outside the gene matches: 4. The CDR3 DNA sequence: TGTGCCAGTAGTATCGCGCAGGGGGCCTATAATTCACCCCTCCACTTT. The encoded protein is CASSIAQGAYNSPLHF. Looking up the rest from reference TRBV19 and TRBJ1-6 gives the full variable domain: DGGITQSPKYLFRKEGQNVTLSCEQNLNHDAMYWYRQDPGQGLRLIYYSQIVNDFQKGDIAEGYSVSREKKESFPLTVTSAQKNPTAFYLCASSIAQGAYNSPLHFGNGTRLTVT.

A note on this clone: The final CDR3 position lacks the conserved phenylalanine or tryptophan, pointing to a likely read error. The DNA is omitted, as the CDR3 cannot be located on it reliably, and the CDR3 follows TCRdb's listing. The chain employs TRBV28 and TRBJ1-2; TRBD1, the table's D call, was not compared with the DNA. Germline V lookup: CDR1 MDHEN, CDR2 SYDVKM. The CDR3 region is 13 residues in length, termini included. CDR3 sequence: CASSLAQGALGMR.

V and J are TRBV6-1 and TRBJ1-3; 9 nucleotides align to TRBD1. The junction had 7 bases not matched to a gene; V was cut back by 0 bases and J by 1 base. CDR1 MNHNS and CDR2 SASEGT come from the germline V gene. CDR3 size: 18 residues. CDR3 in amino acids: CASSEAAGQGGSGNTIYF. In DNA, the CDR3 is TGTGCCAGCAGTGAAGCCGCGGGACAGGGCGGATCTGGAAACACCATATATTTT.

V is TRBV5-6 and J is TRBJ2-5; 15 bases align to TRBD2. This CDR3 is built from 17 residues. The J segment lost 5 bases and the V segment lost 5 bases, leaving 10 bases of the junction unmatched. CDR1 and CDR2 (germline): SGHDT, YYEEEE. The CDR3 here is CASRDRTSGRAGETQYF. The CDR3 DNA reads as TGTGCCAGCAGGGACAGGACTAGCGGGAGGGCCGGGGAGACCCAGTACTTC.

The rearrangement links TRBV3-1 (or the pseudogene TRBV3-2) to TRBJ2-3, with D possibly being TRBD2 (5 bases). Germline assignment: CDR1 LGHDT and CDR2 YNNKEL (reference sequence). The CDR3 runs 15 residues. V was cut by 1 base and J by 2 bases, with 10 bases left in between. The CDR3 DNA is TGTGCCAGCAGCCAAGTCGGGATCAACACAGATACGCAGTATTTT. This encodes CASSQVGINTDTQYF.

The chain has TRBV5-4 and TRBJ2-7; 7 bases align to TRBD2. The germline V gene encodes CDR1 SGHNT and CDR2 YYREEE (reference sequence). The V gene end was trimmed by 1 base and the J gene end by 1 base; junction bases not matched to a gene: 14. This CDR3 is built from 18 residues. CDR3 in amino acids: CASSLKGGLADPSYEQYF. DNA of the CDR3: TGTGCCAGCAGCTTGAAGGGCGGGCTAGCGGATCCATCCTACGAGCAGTACTTC.

This clone was detected only once. This chain joins TRBV20-1 and TRBJ2-1; tentatively, D is TRBD2 (7 bases). Germline-derived CDR1 and CDR2 are DFQATT and SNEGSKA (reference sequence). This CDR3 spans 15 amino acids. Trimming pared 3 bases from V and 0 bases from J, leaving 12 bases between. CDR3 DNA sequence: TGCAGTGCTAGTGGGGGGGCCCTCTCCTACAATGAGCAGTTCTTC. This sequence encodes CSASGGALSYNEQFF.

This chain links TRBV6-5 with TRBJ1-4, with D maybe TRBD1 (6 bases). The V and J ends lost 7 bases and 7 bases respectively, with 16 bases between them. Germline values: CDR1 MNHEY, CDR2 SVGAGI. The CDR3 is 14 residues long. The CDR3 DNA is TGTGCCAGCAAGGGCAGGGGATTCGGTGAAAAACTGTTTTTT. This translates into CASKGRGFGEKLFF.

The V gene is TRBV7-3, the J gene TRBJ1-1; TRBD1 agrees at 7 bases. The ends lost 6 bases at V and 2 bases at J; junction bases unmatched: 6. The germline V gene has CDR1 SGHTA and CDR2 FQGTGA. The CDR3 totals 14 residues. The CDR3 nucleotides read TGTGCCAGCAGTAATCCAGGGGGTAACACTGAAGCTTTCTTT. Translating gives CASSNPGGNTEAFF. The full variable domain, its missing parts supplied by reference TRBV7-3 and TRBJ1-1, is GAGVSQTPSNKVTEKGKYVELRCDPISGHTALYWYRQSLGQGPEFLIYFQGTGAADDSGLPNDRFFAVRPEGSVSTLKIQRTERGDSAVYLCASSNPGGNTEAFFGQGTRLTVV.

V and J are TRBV6-5 and TRBJ1-5; D is perhaps TRBD1 (6 bases). Germline values: CDR1 MNHEY, CDR2 SVGAGI. V lost 6 bases to trimming and J lost 5 bases, with 14 bases between them. This CDR3 region has 14 residues. CDR3 DNA sequence: TGTGCCAGCAGCTTACAGGGCGAGGATCAGCCCCAGCATTTT. Its translation: CASSLQGEDQPQHF.

V and J are TRBV6-2 or TRBV6-3 and TRBJ2-7; maybe TRBD2 (5 bases). CDR3 length equals 14 residues. V was pared by 6 bases and J by 1 base, with 13 bases between. Germline V gene lookup returns CDR1 MNHEY and CDR2 SVGEGT. In DNA, the CDR3 is TGTGCCAGCAGCTGGACTCTTACATCCTACGAGCAGTACTTC. This sequence encodes CASSWTLTSYEQYF.

The genes are TRBV9 and TRBJ2-7; TRBD2 aligns across 13 bases. The germline V gene encodes CDR1 SGDLS and CDR2 YYNGEE. Trimming took 3 bases from V and 5 from J; bases not matched to a gene: 2. The CDR3 spans 14 residues. The CDR3 DNA is TGTGCCAGCAGCGGAGGGACTAGCGGGAACGAGCAGTACTTC. Translation gives CASSGGTSGNEQYF.

The V gene is TRBV11-2, the J gene TRBJ2-1; 12 bases are shared with TRBD2. Looked up from germline, CDR1 is SGHAT and CDR2 is FQNNGV. The CDR3 consists of 18 residues. V lost 5 bases to trimming and J lost 2 bases; unmatched junction nucleotides: 10. The CDR3 spells CASSAHGTSGQPYNEQFF. CDR3 bases: TGTGCCAGCAGCGCACACGGGACTAGCGGGCAACCCTACAATGAGCAGTTCTTC.

The rearrangement uses TRBV5-1 and TRBJ2-7; 7 bases are shared with TRBD1. CDR1 and CDR2 (germline): SGHRS, YFSETQ. The CDR3 sequence is 15 residues long. Trimming removed 0 bases from V and 0 bases from J; junction bases left unmatched: 3. CDR3 region: CASSLGAGGSYEQYF. The CDR3 DNA is TGCGCCAGCAGCTTGGGGGCAGGGGGCTCCTACGAGCAGTACTTC.

The chain recombines TRBV19 with TRBJ1-1; 11 bases match TRBD1. Trimming took 5 bases from V and 4 from J; bases not matched to a gene: 9. The CDR3 covers 16 residues. Germline V gives CDR1 LNHDA, CDR2 SQIVND (reference sequence). The CDR3 loop reads CASSSTGTGGGTEAFF. CDR3 nucleotides: TGTGCCAGTAGTTCGACCGGGACAGGGGGAGGCACTGAAGCTTTCTTT. The full variable domain, its missing parts supplied by reference TRBV19 and TRBJ1-1, is DGGITQSPKYLFRKEGQNVTLSCEQNLNHDAMYWYRQDPGQGLRLIYYSQIVNDFQKGDIAEGYSVSREKKESFPLTVTSAQKNPTAFYLCASSSTGTGGGTEAFFGQGTRLTVV.